Below are 2 T cell receptor beta chains sequenced from a single sample in a study of blood T cell repertoires in COVID-19. The repertoire was sequenced with immunoSEQ multiplex PCR; TCRdb's copy has only in-frame clones and lacks some. The sample yields 150,000 to 200,000 clones, 86% seen once. Sequencing used peripheral blood. The receptor source for this set is a woman aged 60-75 years with COVID-19, enrolled during active disease.

The chain has TRBV18 and TRBJ2-7, with 7 bases fitting TRBD2. The CDR3 sequence is 14 residues long. Germline V gene sequence: CDR1 KGHSH, CDR2 LQKENI. The V gene end was trimmed by 0 bases and the J gene end by 6 bases; junction bases not matched to a gene: 5. The CDR3 reads CASSPPGGPFEQYF. The DNA of the CDR3 is TGTGCCAGCTCACCACCGGGAGGGCCTTTCGAGCAGTACTTC. Based on the CDR3 plus reference TRBV18 and TRBJ2-7, the full variable domain is NAGVMQNPRHLVRRRGQEARLRCSPMKGHSHVYWYRQLPEEGLKFMVYLQKENIIDESGMPKERFSAEFPKEGPSILRIQQVVRGDSAAYFCASSPPGGPFEQYFGPGTRLTVT.

The rearrangement links TRBV7-8 to TRBJ2-2; no reliable D call. The germline V and J ends were trimmed by 5 bases and 4 bases, with 11 bases remaining between them. Germline lookup yields CDR1 SGHVS and CDR2 FQNEAQ. This CDR3 spans 14 amino acids. The CDR3 loop reads CASSPTGGTGELFF. The CDR3 DNA reads TGTGCCAGCAGCCCTACTGGTGGCACCGGGGAGCTGTTTTTT.